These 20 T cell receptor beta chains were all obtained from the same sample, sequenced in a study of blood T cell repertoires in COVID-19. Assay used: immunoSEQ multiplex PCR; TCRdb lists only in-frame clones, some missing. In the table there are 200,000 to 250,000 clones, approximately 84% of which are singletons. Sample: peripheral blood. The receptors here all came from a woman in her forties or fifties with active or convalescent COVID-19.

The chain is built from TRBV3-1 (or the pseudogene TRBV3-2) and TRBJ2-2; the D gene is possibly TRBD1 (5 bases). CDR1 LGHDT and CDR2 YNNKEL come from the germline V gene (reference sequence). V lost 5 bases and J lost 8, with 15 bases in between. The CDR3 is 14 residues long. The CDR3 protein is CASSAVGASGELFF. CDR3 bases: TGTGCCAGCAGCGCGGTTGGGGCTTCGGGGGAGCTGTTTTTT.

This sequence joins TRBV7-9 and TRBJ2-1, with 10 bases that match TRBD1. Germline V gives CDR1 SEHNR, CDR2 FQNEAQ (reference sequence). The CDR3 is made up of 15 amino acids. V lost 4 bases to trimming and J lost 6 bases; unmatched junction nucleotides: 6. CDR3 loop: CASSSGTGVSNEQFF. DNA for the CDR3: TGTGCCAGCAGCTCCGGGACAGGGGTCTCCAATGAGCAGTTCTTC.

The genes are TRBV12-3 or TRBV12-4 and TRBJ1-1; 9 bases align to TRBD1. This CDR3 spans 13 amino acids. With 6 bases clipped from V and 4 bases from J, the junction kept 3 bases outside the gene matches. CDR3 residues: CASRGTGTTEAFF. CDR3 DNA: TGTGCCAGCAGGGGGACAGGGACCACTGAAGCTTTCTTT.

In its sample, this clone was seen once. This CDR3 is CASRGGSGGVETQYF. The CDR3 nucleotides read TGTGCCAGCAGGGGGGGGTCTGGAGGTGTAGAGACCCAGTACTTC. This chain uses TRBV11-2 with TRBJ2-5, with 7 positions matching TRBD2. The V gene end was trimmed by 6 bases and the J gene end by 4 bases; junction bases not matched to a gene: 11. The V gene's germline CDR1 is SGHAT and CDR2 FQNNGV. The CDR3 runs 15 residues.

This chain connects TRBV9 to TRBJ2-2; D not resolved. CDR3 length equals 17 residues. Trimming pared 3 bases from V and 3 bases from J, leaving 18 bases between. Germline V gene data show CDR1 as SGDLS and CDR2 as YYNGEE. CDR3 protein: CASSAPHGQIDTGELFF. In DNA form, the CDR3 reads TGTGCCAGCAGCGCCCCACATGGGCAGATCGACACCGGGGAGCTGTTTTTT. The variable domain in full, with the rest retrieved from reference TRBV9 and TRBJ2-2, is DSGVTQTPKHLITATGQRVTLRCSPRSGDLSVYWYQQSLDQGLQFLIQYYNGEERAKGNILERFSAQQFPDLHSELNLSSLELGDSALYFCASSAPHGQIDTGELFFGEGSRLTVL.

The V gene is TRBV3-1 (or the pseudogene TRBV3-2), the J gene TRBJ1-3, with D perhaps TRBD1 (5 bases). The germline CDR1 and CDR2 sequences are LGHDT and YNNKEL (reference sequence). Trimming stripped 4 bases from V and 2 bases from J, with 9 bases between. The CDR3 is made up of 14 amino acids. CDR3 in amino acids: CASSRGLTGNTIYF. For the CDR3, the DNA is TGTGCCAGCAGCCGGGGACTGACTGGAAACACCATATATTTT.

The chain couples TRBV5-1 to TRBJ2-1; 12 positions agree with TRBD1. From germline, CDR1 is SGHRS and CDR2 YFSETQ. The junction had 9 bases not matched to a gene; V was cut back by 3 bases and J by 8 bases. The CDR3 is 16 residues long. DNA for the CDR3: TGCGCCAGCAGCTGGTCCGGGACAGGGGGCCGCCATGAGCAGTTCTTC. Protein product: CASSWSGTGGRHEQFF. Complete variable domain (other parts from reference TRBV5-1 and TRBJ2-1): KAGVTQTPRYLIKTRGQQVTLSCSPISGHRSVSWYQQTPGQGLQFLFEYFSETQRNKGNFPGRFSGRQFSNSRSEMNVSTLELGDSALYLCASSWSGTGGRHEQFFGPGTRLTVL.

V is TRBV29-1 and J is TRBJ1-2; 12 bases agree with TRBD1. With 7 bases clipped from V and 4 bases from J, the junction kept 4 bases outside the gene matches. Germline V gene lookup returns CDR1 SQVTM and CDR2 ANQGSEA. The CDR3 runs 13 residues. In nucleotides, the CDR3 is TGCAGCGCTGGGACAGGGGGCGCCTATGGCTACACCTTC. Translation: CSAGTGGAYGYTF.

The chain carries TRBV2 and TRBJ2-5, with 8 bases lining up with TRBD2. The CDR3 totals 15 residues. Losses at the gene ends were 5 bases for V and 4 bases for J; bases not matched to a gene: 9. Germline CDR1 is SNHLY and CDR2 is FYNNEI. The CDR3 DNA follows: TGTGCCAGCAGTCCCGGGACTAGTGGGATAGAGACCCAGTACTTC. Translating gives CASSPGTSGIETQYF.

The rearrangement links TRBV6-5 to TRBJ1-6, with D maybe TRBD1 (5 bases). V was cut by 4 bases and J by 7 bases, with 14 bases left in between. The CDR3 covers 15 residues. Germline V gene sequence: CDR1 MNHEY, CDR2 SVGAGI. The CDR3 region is CASSWSLGLNSPLHF. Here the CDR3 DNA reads TGTGCCAGCAGTTGGTCTCTGGGGCTGAATTCACCCCTCCACTTT.

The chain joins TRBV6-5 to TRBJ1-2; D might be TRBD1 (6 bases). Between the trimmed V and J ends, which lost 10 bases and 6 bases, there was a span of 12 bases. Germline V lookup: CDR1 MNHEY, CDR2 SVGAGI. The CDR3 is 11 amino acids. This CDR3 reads CATYRVNGYTF. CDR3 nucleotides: TGTGCCACCTACAGGGTTAATGGCTACACCTTC.

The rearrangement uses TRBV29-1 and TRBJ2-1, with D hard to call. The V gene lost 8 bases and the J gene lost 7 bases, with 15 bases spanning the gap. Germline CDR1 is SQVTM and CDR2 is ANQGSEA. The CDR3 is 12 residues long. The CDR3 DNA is TGCAGCCCGAGACATCTAATGAATGAGCAGTTCTTC. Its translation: CSPRHLMNEQFF.

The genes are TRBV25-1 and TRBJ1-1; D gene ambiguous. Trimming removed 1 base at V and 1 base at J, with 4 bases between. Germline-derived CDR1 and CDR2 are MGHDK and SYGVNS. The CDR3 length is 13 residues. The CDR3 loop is CASSEFRNTEAFF. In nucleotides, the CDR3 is TGTGCCAGCAGTGAATTTCGGAACACTGAAGCTTTCTTT.

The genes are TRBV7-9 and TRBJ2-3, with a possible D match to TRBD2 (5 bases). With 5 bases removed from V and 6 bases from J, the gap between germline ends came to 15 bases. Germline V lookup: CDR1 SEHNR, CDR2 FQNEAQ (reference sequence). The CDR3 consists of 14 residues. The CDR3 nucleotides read TGTGCCAGCAGCAATCTAGCTTGGGCCGATACGCAGTATTTT. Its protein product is CASSNLAWADTQYF.

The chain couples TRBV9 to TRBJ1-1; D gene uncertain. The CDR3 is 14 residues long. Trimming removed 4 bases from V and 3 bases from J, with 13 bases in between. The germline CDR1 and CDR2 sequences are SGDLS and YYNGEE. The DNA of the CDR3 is TGTGCCAGCAGCACAACGGCAGGCCACACTGAAGCTTTCTTT. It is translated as CASSTTAGHTEAFF.

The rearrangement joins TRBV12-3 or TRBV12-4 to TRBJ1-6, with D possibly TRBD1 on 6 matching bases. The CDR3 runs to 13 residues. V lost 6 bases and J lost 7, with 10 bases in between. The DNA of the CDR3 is TGTGCCAGCAGCGGACAGACGAATTCACCCCTCCACTTT. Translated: CASSGQTNSPLHF.

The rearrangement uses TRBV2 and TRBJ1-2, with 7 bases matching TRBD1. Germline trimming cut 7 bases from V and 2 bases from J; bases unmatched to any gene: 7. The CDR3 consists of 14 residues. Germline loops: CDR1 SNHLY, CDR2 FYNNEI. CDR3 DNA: TGTGCCAGCATCGGAGGGGGCGGGAACTATGGCTACACCTTC. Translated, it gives CASIGGGGNYGYTF.

The CDR3 sequence is CASSGQMNTGELFF. The DNA of the CDR3 is TGTGCCAGCAGTGGACAGATGAACACCGGGGAGCTGTTTTTT. The chain recombines TRBV2 with TRBJ2-2; TRBD1 is a possible D gene (5 bases). The CDR3 is made up of 14 amino acids. The germline CDR1 and CDR2 sequences are SNHLY and FYNNEI. V lost 4 bases, J lost 1 base, and 7 bases lay in between.

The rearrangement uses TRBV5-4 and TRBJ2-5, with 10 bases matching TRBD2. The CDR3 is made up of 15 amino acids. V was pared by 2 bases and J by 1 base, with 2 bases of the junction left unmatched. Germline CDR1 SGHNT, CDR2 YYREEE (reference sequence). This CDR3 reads CASSLPSGGQETQYF. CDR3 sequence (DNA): TGTGCCAGCAGCTTACCTAGCGGGGGCCAAGAGACCCAGTACTTC. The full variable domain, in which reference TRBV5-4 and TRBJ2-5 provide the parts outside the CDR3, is ETGVTQSPTHLIKTRGQQVTLRCSSQSGHNTVSWYQQALGQGPQFIFQYYREEENGRGNFPPRFSGLQFPNYSSELNVNALELDDSALYLCASSLPSGGQETQYFGPGTRLLVL.

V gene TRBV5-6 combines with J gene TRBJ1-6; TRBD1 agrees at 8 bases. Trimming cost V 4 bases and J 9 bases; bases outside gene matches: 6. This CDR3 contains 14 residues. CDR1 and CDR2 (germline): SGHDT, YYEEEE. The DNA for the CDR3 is TGTGCCAGCAGCCCGACAGGGGTATCTTCACCCCTCCACTTT. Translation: CASSPTGVSSPLHF. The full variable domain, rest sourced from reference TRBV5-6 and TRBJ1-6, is DAGVTQSPTHLIKTRGQQVTLRCSPKSGHDTVSWYQQALGQGPQFIFQYYEEEERQRGNFPDRFSGHQFPNYSSELNVNALLLGDSALYLCASSPTGVSSPLHFGNGTRLTVT.